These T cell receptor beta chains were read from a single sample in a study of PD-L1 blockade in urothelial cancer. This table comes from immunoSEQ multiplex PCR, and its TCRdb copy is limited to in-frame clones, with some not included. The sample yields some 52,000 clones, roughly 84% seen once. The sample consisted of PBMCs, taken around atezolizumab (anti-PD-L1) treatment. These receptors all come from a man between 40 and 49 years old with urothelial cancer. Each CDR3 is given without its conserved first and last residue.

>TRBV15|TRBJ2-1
ATSRVSSGTYNEQF
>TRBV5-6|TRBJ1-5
ASSFYYSNQPQH
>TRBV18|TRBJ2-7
ASSPDRGSYEQY
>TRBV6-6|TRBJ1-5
ASGDTSADQPQH
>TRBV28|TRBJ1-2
ASSLPAASNYGYT
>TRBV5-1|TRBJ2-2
ASSLPDTGELF
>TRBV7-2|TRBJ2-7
ASSFGTGGYEQY
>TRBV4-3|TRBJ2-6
ASSPTGLAGGPGANVLT
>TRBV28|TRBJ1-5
ASLTGQPNQPQH
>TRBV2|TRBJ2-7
ASNPGQGDYEQY
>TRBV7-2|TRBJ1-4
ASSLEGTGSEKLF
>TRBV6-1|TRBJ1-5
ASSQGQGNQPQH
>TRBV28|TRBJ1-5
ASSHLGQPQH
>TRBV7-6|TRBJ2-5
ASSLAGTSEETQY
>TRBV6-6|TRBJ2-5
ASTLDRGLSETQY
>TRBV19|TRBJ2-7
ASTAGGLPGEQY
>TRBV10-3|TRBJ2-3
AISVGSGTDTQY
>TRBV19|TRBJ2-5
ASRPGQGGETQY
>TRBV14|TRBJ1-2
ASSQTGDGYT
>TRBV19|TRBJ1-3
ASFDRGSSGNTIY
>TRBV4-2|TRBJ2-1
ASSPGLAGGNEQF
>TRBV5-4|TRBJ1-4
ASGTGGGTNEKLF
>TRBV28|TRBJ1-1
ASRGARNTEAF
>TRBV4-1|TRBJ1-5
ASSQVSRNQPQH
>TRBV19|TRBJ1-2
AITDRNYGYT
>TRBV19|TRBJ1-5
ASSIWGGNQPQH
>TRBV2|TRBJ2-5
ASKRRTGGGEQETQY
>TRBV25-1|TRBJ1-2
ASSEAVGGLRGYT
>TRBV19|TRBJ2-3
ASSIARGSGSLAWTDTQY